This T cell receptor beta chain was documented in a study of blood T cell repertoires in COVID-19. Original analysis: Reference gene primer amplification gave nucleated cell count estimates. Measured with immunoSEQ multiplex PCR; TCRdb has only the in-frame clones, and not every one. The DNA gave D and trimming, while V, J and clone size come from that table. The sample has 160,000 or so clones; more than 75% are singletons. Germline CDR1 and CDR2: SGHTA and FQGNSA. Trimming removed 5 bases at V and 10 bases at J, with 15 bases between. This CDR3 has 13 residues. The sequence was collected from a woman in her sixties or seventies with acute or convalescent COVID-19. V usage is TRBV7-2 and J usage is TRBJ2-1, with D perhaps TRBD2 (5 bases). Sequences were obtained from peripheral blood. The CDR3 sequence is CASSPTTTGEQFF. The CDR3 DNA reads TGTGCCAGCAGCCCCACCACCACGGGAGAGCAGTTCTTC. Full variable domain (outside the CDR3, taken from reference TRBV7-2 and TRBJ2-1): GAGVSQSPSNKVTEKGKDVELRCDPISGHTALYWYRQSLGQGLEFLIYFQGNSAPDKSGLPSDRFSAERTGGSVSTLTIQRTQQEDSAVYLCASSPTTTGEQFFGPGTRLTVL.